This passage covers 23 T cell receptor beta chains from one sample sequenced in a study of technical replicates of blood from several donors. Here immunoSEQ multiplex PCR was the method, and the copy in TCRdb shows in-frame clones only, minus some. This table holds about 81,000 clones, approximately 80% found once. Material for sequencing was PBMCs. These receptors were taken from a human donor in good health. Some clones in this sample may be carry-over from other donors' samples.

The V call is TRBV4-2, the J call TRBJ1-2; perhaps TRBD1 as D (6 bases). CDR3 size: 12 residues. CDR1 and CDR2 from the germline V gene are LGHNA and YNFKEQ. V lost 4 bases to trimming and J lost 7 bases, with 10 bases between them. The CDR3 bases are TGTGCCAGCAGCCTGGGGACAAGTGGCTACACCTTC. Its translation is CASSLGTSGYTF.

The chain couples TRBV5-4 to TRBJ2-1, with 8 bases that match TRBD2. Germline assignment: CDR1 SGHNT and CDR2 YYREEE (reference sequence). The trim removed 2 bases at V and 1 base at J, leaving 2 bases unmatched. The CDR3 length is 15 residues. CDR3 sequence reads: CASSLAGVSYNEQFF. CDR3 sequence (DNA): TGTGCCAGCAGCTTAGCGGGGGTATCCTACAATGAGCAGTTCTTC.

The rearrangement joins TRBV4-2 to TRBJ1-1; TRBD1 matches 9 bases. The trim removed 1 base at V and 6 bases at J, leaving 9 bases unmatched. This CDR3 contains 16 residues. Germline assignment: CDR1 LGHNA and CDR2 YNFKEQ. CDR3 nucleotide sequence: TGTGCCAGCAGCCAAGTGGGCGACAGGGGGACGGCTGAAGCTTTCTTT. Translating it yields CASSQVGDRGTAEAFF.

In DNA form, the CDR3 reads TGTGCTCGCACCAAGCGGCTGCCTAATTCACCCCTCCACTTT. It translates to CARTKRLPNSPLHF. V and J are TRBV18 and TRBJ1-6, with D uncertain. The CDR3 contains 14 residues. CDR1 is KGHSH and CDR2 is LQKENI in the germline V gene.

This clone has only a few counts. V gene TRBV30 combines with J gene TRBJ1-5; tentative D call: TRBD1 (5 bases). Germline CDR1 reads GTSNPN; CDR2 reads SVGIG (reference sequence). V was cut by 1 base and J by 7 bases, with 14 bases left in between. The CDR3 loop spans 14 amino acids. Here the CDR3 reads CAWSDLGPPQPQHF. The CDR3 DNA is TGTGCCTGGAGTGATTTGGGGCCACCCCAGCCCCAGCATTTT.

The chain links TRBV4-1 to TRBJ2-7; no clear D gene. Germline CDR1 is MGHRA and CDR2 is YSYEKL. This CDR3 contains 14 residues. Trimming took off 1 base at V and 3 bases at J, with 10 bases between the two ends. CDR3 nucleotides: TGCGCCAGCAGCCAAGGGGCCATTCTCTACGAGCAGTACTTC. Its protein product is CASSQGAILYEQYF.

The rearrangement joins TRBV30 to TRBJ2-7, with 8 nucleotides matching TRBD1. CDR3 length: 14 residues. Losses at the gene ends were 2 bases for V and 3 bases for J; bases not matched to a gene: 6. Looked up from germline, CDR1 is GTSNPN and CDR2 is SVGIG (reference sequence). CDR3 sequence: CAWSTGTGNYEQYF. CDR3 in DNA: TGTGCCTGGAGTACGGGGACAGGAAACTACGAGCAGTACTTC.

This CDR3 is CASSQSGAGGQNTGELFF. The CDR3 coding sequence is TGCGCCAGCAGTCAATCTGGAGCGGGGGGCCAGAACACCGGGGAGCTGTTTTTT. The chain recombines TRBV23-1 with TRBJ2-2; 9 bases line up with TRBD2. TRBV23-1 belongs to the ORF category, with a function that is uncertain. The J segment lost 1 base and the V segment lost 0 bases, leaving 6 bases of the junction unmatched. This CDR3 has 18 residues.

As DNA, the CDR3 is TGTGCCAGCAGAACGACAGGGTTCGAGCAGTACTTC. Its translation is CASRTTGFEQYF. This sequence joins TRBV6-6 and TRBJ2-7; TRBD1 matches 7 bases. J gave up 6 bases and V 6 bases, and 5 bases lay outside the gene matches. The germline gives CDR1 MNHNY, CDR2 SVGAGI (reference sequence). The CDR3 covers 12 residues.

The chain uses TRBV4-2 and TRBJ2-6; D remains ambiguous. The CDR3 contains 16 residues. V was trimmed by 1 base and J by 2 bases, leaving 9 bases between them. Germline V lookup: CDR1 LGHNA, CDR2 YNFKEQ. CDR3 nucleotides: TGTGCCAGCAGCCAAGGCTCCAGTACTGGGGCCAACGTCCTGACTTTC. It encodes CASSQGSSTGANVLTF.

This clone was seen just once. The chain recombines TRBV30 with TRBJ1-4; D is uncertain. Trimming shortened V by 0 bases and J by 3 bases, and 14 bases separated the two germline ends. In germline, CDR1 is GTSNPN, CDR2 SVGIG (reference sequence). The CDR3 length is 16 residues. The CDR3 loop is CAWSVRDTLANEKLFF. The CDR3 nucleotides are TGTGCCTGGAGTGTACGTGACACCCTCGCTAATGAAAAACTGTTTTTT.

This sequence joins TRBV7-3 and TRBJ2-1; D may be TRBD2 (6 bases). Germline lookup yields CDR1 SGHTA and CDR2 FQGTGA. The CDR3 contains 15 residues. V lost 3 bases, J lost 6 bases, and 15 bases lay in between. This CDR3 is CASSFLGGSGNEQFF. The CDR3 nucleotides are TGTGCCAGCAGCTTCCTTGGGGGGTCGGGCAATGAGCAGTTCTTC. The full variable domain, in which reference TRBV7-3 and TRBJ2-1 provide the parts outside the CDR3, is GAGVSQTPSNKVTEKGKYVELRCDPISGHTALYWYRQSLGQGPEFLIYFQGTGAADDSGLPNDRFFAVRPEGSVSTLKIQRTERGDSAVYLCASSFLGGSGNEQFFGPGTRLTVL.

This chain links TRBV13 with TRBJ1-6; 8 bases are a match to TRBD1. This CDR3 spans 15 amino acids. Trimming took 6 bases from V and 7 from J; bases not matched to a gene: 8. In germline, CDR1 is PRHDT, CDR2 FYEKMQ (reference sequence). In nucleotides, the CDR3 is TGTGCCAGCAGAACCAGACAGGGGCTCAATTCACCCCTCCACTTT. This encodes CASRTRQGLNSPLHF.

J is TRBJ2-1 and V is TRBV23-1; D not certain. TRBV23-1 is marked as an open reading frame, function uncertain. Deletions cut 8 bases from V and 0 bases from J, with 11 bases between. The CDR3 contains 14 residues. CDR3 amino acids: CASGFSSSYNEQFF. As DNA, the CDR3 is TGCGCCAGCGGATTTTCTAGCTCCTACAATGAGCAGTTCTTC.

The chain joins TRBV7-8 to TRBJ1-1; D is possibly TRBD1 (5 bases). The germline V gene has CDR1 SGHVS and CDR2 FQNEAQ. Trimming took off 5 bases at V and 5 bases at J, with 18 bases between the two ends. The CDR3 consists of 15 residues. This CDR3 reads CASSPGRVWGTEAFF. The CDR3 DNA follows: TGTGCCAGCAGCCCAGGGAGGGTCTGGGGAACTGAAGCTTTCTTT.

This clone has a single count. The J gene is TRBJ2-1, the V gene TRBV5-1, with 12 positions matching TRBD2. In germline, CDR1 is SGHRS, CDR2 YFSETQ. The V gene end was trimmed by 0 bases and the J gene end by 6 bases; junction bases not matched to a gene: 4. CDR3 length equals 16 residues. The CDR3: CASSLGASGGANEQFF. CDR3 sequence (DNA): TGCGCCAGCAGCTTGGGGGCTAGCGGGGGGGCCAATGAGCAGTTCTTC.

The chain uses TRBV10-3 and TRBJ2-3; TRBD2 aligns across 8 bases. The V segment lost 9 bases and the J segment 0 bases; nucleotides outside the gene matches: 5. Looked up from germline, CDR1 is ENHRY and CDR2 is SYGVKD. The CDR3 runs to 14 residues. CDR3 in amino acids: CAIRLAHSTDTQYF. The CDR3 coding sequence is TGTGCCATAAGACTAGCGCATAGCACAGATACGCAGTATTTT.

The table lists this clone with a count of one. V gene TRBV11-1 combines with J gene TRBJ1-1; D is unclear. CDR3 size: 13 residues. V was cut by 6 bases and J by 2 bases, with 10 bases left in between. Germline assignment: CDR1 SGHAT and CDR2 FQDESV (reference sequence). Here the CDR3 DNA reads TGTGCCAGCAGATCCGGGTTCAACACTGAAGCTTTCTTT. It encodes CASRSGFNTEAFF.

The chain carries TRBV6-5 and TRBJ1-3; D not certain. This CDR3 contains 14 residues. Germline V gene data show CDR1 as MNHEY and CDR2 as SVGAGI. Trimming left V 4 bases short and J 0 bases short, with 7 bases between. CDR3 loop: CASSWEVSGNTIYF. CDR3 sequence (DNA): TGTGCCAGCAGTTGGGAGGTCTCTGGAAACACCATATATTTT.

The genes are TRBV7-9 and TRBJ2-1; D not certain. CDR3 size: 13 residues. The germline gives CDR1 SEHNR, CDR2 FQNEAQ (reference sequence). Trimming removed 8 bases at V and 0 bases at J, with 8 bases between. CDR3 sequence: CASYRSSYNEQFF. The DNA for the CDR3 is TGTGCCAGCTATAGGAGCTCCTACAATGAGCAGTTCTTC.

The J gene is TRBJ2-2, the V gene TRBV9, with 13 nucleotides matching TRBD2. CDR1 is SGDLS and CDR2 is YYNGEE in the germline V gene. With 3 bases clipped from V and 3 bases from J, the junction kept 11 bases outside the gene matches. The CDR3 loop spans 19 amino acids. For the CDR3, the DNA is TGTGCCAGCAGCGGCAGACTAGCGGGAGGCCCCCCTGACACCGGGGAGCTGTTTTTT. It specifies CASSGRLAGGPPDTGELFF.

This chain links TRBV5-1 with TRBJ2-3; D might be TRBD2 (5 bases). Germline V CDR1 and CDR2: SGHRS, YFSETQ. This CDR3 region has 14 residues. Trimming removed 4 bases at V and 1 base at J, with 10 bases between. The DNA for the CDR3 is TGCGCCAGCAGCCAGACCGGGGGCACAGATACGCAGTATTTT. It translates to CASSQTGGTDTQYF.

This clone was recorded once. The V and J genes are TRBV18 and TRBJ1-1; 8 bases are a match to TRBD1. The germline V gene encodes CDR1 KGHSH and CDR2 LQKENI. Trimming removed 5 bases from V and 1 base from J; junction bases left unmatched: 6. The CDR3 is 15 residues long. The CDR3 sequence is CASSKTGAPNTEAFF. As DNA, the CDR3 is TGTGCCAGCTCAAAGACAGGGGCACCGAACACTGAAGCTTTCTTT.